The sequence of this T cell receptor (beta chain) was determined in a study of identical twins. TCRdb recomputed calls from the 5' RACE reads with MiXCR, one row per CDR3 protein. The sample contains under 300,000 distinct CDR3 sequences, about 8% of which appear only once. Trimming stripped 2 bases from V and 5 bases from J, with 8 bases between. This CDR3 has 13 residues. Germline loops: CDR1 SNHLY, CDR2 FYNNEI. This clonotype was counted a few times. Another study also made use of these data, one on yellow fever vaccine responses in identical twins.

Sequencing was performed on CD8+ T cells sorted from blood. The receptor comes from a woman between 18 and 29 years old in good health. The chain uses TRBV2 and TRBJ2-3; D unresolved. The CDR3 coding sequence is TGTGCCAGCAGTGAAATCGGTAGAGATACGCAGTATTTT. Translating it yields CASSEIGRDTQYF.